These 11 T cell receptor beta chains originate from one sample sequenced in a study of blood T cell repertoires in COVID-19. Data came from immunoSEQ multiplex PCR; TCRdb stores just in-frame clones and leaves some out. The sample holds about 150,000 clones, roughly 78% seen once. The material sequenced was peripheral blood. The receptors originated from a human donor with acute or convalescent COVID-19. The donor label of this sample is uncertain.

Points on this clone: Its ends do not fully match the called genes, so a read error is possible. This chain links TRBV4-2 with TRBJ2-1, with 8 bases that match TRBD1. CDR3 length: 16 amino acids. Germline V gene sequence: CDR1 LGHNA, CDR2 YNFKEQ. CDR3 bases: TGTGCCAGCAGCCAAGATCGAGGACAGGGAGAGGATGAGCAATTCTTC. It encodes CASSQDRGQGEDEQFF.

This clone has just one count. The chain joins TRBV18 to TRBJ1-2; tentative D call: TRBD1 (5 bases). Germline V lookup: CDR1 KGHSH, CDR2 LQKENI. The CDR3 has 15 residues. The V and J ends lost 3 bases and 4 bases respectively, with 15 bases between them. CDR3 protein: CASSPESGESYGYTF. The DNA for the CDR3 is TGTGCCAGCTCACCCGAATCGGGGGAGAGCTATGGCTACACCTTC.

The V and J genes are TRBV4-2 and TRBJ2-5; 15 nucleotides line up with TRBD2. Germline values: CDR1 LGHNA, CDR2 YNFKEQ. The ends lost 3 bases at V and 7 bases at J; junction bases unmatched: 6. This CDR3 is built from 16 residues. Here the CDR3 reads CASSHRTSGGVGTQYF. The CDR3 nucleotides read TGTGCCAGCAGCCACAGGACTAGCGGGGGGGTAGGGACCCAGTACTTC.

The chain joins TRBV6-6 to TRBJ2-3, with 8 bases aligning to TRBD1. This CDR3 contains 15 residues. CDR1 is MNHNY and CDR2 is SVGAGI in the germline V gene (reference sequence). The junction had 7 bases not matched to a gene; V was cut back by 4 bases and J by 4 bases. CDR3 nucleotides: TGTGCCAGCAGTTCCCGACAGGGGATCCCAGATACGCAGTATTTT. This gives the protein CASSSRQGIPDTQYF.

The V gene is TRBV7-2, the J gene TRBJ2-7; 7 bases match TRBD2. In germline, CDR1 is SGHTA, CDR2 FQGNSA. The CDR3 has 15 residues. The V segment lost 3 bases and the J segment 0 bases; nucleotides outside the gene matches: 5. This CDR3 is CASSFRTRGSYEQYF. CDR3 coding DNA: TGTGCCAGCAGCTTCCGGACTAGAGGCTCCTACGAGCAGTACTTC.

As to this clone: Within the sample, other DNA sequences also encode this same CDR3. V and J are TRBV19 and TRBJ2-5; no reliable D call. The CDR3 loop spans 13 amino acids. Germline V gene data show CDR1 as LNHDA and CDR2 as SQIVND (reference sequence). Between the trimmed V and J ends, which lost 6 bases and 1 base, there was a span of 9 bases. The CDR3 DNA reads TGTGCCAGTAGCATCCAGGTCCAAGAGACCCAGTACTTC. It is translated as CASSIQVQETQYF.

V is TRBV12-3 or TRBV12-4 and J is TRBJ1-2; D uncertain. The length of the CDR3 is 12 residues. The V end lost 5 bases, the J end lost 2 bases, and 6 bases lay between the germline ends. The CDR3 DNA sequence: TGTGCCAGCAGTACCGCGAACTATGGCTACACCTTC. The encoded protein is CASSTANYGYTF.

This chain connects TRBV18 to TRBJ2-7; 8 bases map to TRBD1. V was pared by 5 bases and J by 6 bases, with 15 bases of the junction left unmatched. The V gene's germline CDR1 is KGHSH and CDR2 LQKENI. CDR3 length: 16 residues. CDR3 residues: CASSNRQGTRISEQYF. In DNA, the CDR3 is TGTGCCAGCTCAAACAGACAGGGGACCCGTATATCCGAGCAGTACTTC.

This clone appeared a single time. This chain links TRBV19 with TRBJ2-2; 7 nucleotides agree with TRBD1. The CDR3 loop spans 15 amino acids. The germline V gene has CDR1 LNHDA and CDR2 SQIVND (reference sequence). V lost 1 base and J lost 3; bases outside the gene matches: 2. CDR3 DNA: TGTGCCAGTAGTATAGGGGACAGAGACACCGGGGAGCTGTTTTTT. This codes for CASSIGDRDTGELFF.

The chain has TRBV19 and TRBJ2-1, with 8 positions matching TRBD1. This CDR3 spans 13 amino acids. Germline V gene lookup returns CDR1 LNHDA and CDR2 SQIVND (reference sequence). V gave up 7 bases and J gave up 7 bases; unmatched junction bases: 6. CDR3 bases: TGTGCCAGTACGGGACAGGTAGAAAATGAGCAGTTCTTC. Protein product: CASTGQVENEQFF.

The chain's CDR3 is CASKNRDRFNSEAFF. CDR3 DNA sequence: TGTGCCAGCAAAAACCGGGACAGGTTTAACTCTGAAGCTTTCTTT. The chain has TRBV2 and TRBJ1-1; the match to TRBD1 covers 8 bases. Germline values: CDR1 SNHLY, CDR2 FYNNEI. V shed 7 bases and J 6 bases; nucleotides not matched to a gene: 13. The CDR3 is 15 residues long.